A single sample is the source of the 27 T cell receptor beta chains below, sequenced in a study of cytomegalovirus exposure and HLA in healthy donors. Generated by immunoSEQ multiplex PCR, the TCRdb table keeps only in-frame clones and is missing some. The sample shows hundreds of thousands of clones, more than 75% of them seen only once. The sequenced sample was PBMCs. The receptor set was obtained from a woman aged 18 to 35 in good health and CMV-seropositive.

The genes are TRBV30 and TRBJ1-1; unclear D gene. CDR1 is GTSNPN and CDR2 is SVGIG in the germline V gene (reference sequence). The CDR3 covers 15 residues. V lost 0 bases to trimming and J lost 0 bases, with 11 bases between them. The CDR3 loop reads CAWSVLGLMNTEAFF. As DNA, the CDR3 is TGTGCCTGGAGTGTTTTAGGACTGATGAACACTGAAGCTTTCTTT.

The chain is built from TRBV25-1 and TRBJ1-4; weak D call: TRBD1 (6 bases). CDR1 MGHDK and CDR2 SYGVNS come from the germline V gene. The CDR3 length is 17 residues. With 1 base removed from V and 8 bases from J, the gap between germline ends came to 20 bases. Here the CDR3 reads CASSEFPLTGREEKLFF. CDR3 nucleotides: TGTGCCAGCAGTGAATTCCCCCTGACAGGTAGGGAAGAAAAACTGTTTTTT.

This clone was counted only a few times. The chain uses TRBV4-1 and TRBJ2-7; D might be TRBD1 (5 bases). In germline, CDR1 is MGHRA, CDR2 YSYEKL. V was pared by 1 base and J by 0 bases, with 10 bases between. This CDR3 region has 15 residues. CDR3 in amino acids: CASSQVTVSSYEQYF. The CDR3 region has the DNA TGCGCCAGCAGCCAAGTGACAGTGAGCTCCTACGAGCAGTACTTC.

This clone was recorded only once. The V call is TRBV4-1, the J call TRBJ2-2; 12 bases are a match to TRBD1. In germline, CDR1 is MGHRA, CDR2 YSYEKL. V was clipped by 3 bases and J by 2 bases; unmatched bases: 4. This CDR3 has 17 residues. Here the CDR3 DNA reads TGCGCCAGCAGCCAGGGGACAGGGGGCCCCAACACCGGGGAGCTGTTTTTT. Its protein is CASSQGTGGPNTGELFF.

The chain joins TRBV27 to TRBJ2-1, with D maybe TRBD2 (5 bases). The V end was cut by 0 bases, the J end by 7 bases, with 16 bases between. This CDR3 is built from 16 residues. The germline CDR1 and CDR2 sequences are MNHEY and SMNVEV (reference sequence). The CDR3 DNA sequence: TGTGCCAGCAGTTTATCGGTCGGGGTACCGAAGAATGAGCAGTTCTTC. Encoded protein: CASSLSVGVPKNEQFF.

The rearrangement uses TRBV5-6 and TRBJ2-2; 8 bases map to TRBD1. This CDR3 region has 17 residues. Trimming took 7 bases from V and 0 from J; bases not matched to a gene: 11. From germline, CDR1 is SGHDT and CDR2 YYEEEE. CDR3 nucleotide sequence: TGTGCCAGCTATTGGGGGCAGGGGGCGCCGAACACCGGGGAGCTGTTTTTT. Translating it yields CASYWGQGAPNTGELFF.

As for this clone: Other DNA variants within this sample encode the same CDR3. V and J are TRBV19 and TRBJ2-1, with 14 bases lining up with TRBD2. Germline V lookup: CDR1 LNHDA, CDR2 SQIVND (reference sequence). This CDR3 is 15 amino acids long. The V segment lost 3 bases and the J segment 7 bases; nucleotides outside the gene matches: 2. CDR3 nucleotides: TGTGCCAGTAGTATCGGGACTAGCGGGAGTAATGAGCAGTTCTTC. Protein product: CASSIGTSGSNEQFF.

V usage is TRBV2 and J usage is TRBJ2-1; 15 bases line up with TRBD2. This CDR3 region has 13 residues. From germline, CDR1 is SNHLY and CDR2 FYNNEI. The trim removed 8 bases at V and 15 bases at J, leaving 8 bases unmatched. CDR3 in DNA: TGTGCCAGCTTCCCGGGGACTAGCGGGAGGCTGTTCTTC. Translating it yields CASFPGTSGRLFF.

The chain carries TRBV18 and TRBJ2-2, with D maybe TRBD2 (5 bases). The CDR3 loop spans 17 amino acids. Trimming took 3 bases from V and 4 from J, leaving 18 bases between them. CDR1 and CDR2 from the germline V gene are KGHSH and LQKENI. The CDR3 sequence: CASSPRSMREGTGELFF. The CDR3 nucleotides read TGTGCCAGCTCACCCCGTTCTATGCGCGAGGGCACCGGGGAGCTGTTTTTT.

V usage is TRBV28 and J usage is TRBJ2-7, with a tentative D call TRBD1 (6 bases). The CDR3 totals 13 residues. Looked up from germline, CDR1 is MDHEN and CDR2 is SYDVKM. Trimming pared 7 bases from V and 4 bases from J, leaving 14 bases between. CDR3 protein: CASTDQGRYEQYF. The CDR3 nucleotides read TGTGCCAGCACTGATCAGGGGCGATACGAGCAGTACTTC.

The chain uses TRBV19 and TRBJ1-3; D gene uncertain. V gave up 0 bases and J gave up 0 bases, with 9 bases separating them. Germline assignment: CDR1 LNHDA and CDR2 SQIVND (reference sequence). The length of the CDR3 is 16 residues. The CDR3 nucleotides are TGTGCCAGTAGTATAGAACAGAGAAGCTCTGGAAACACCATATATTTT. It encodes CASSIEQRSSGNTIYF. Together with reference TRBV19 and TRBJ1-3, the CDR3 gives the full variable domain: DGGITQSPKYLFRKEGQNVTLSCEQNLNHDAMYWYRQDPGQGLRLIYYSQIVNDFQKGDIAEGYSVSREKKESFPLTVTSAQKNPTAFYLCASSIEQRSSGNTIYFGEGSWLTVV.

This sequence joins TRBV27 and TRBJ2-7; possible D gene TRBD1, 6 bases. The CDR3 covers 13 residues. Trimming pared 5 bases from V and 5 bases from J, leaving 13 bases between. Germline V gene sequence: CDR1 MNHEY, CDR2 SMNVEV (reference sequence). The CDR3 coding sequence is TGTGCCAGCAGTCCGCAGGGGAGAAACGAGCAGTACTTC. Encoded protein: CASSPQGRNEQYF.

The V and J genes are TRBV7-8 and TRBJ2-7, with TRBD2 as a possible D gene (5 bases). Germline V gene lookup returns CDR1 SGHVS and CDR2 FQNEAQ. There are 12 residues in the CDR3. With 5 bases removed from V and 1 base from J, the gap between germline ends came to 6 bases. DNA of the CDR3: TGTGCCAGCAGCCGACTATCCTACGAGCAGTACTTC. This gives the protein CASSRLSYEQYF.

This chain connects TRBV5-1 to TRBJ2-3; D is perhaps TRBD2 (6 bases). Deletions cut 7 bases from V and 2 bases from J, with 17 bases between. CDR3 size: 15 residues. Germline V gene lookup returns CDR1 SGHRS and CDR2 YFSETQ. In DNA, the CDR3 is TGCGCCAGCGTTCAGACTAGTTCCTCCACAGATACGCAGTATTTT. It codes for CASVQTSSSTDTQYF.

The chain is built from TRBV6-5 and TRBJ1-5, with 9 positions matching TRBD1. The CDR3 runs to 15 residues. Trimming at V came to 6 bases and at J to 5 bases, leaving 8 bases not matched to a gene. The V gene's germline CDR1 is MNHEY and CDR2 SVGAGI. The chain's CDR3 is CASRGPGQGYQPQHF. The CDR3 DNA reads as TGTGCCAGCAGGGGACCGGGACAGGGCTATCAGCCCCAGCATTTT.

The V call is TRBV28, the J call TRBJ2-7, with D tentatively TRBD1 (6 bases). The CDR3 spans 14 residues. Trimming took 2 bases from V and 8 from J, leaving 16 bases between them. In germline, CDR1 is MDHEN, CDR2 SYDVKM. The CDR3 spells CASSLESEGGKQYF. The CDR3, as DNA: TGTGCCAGCAGTTTAGAGTCCGAAGGGGGAAAGCAGTACTTC.

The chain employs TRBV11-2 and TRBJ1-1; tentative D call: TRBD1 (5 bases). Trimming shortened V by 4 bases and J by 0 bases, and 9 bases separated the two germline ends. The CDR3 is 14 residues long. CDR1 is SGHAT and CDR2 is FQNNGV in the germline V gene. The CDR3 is CASSSGEMNTEAFF. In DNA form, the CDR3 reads TGTGCCAGCAGCTCGGGGGAGATGAACACTGAAGCTTTCTTT.

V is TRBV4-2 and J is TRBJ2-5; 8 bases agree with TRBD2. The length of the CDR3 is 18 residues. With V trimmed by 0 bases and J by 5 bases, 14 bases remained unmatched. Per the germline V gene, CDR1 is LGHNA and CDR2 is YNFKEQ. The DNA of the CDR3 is TGTGCCAGCAGCCAAGATAGAAGCGGGAGAGAGACCTGGGAGACCCAGTACTTC. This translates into CASSQDRSGRETWETQYF.

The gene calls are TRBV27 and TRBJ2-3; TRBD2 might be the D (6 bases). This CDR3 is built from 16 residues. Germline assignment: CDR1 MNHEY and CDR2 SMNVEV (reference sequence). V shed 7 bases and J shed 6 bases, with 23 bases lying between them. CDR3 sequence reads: CASNSGLRAARDTQYF. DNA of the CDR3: TGTGCCAGCAACTCGGGACTTCGGGCCGCCAGGGATACGCAGTATTTT.

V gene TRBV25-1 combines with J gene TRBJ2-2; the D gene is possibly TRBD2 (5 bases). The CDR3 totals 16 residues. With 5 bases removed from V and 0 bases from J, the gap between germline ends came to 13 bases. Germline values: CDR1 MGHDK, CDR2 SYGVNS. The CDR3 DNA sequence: TGTGCCAGCAGTCCCCTGAAGGGAGCGAACACCGGGGAGCTGTTTTTT. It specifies CASSPLKGANTGELFF.

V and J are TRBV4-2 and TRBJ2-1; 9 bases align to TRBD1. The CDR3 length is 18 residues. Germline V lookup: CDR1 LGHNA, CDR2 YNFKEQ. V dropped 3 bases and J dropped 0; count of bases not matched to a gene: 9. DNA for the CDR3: TGTGCCAGCAGCCACGGACAGGGGCGGGTTTCCTCCTACAATGAGCAGTTCTTC. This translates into CASSHGQGRVSSYNEQFF.

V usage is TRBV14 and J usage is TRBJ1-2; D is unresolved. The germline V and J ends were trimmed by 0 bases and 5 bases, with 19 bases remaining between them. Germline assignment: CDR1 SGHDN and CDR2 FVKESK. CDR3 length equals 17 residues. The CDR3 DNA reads TGTGCCAGCAGCCAAGATTGGGCGGAGGCAGGCCAATATGGCTACACCTTC. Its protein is CASSQDWAEAGQYGYTF.

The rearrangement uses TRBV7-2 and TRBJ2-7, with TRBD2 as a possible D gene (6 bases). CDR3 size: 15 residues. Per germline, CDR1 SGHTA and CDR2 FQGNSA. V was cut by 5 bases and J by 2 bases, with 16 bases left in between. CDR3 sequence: CASSPWDFETYEQYF. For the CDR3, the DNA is TGTGCCAGCAGCCCGTGGGACTTCGAGACCTACGAGCAGTACTTC.

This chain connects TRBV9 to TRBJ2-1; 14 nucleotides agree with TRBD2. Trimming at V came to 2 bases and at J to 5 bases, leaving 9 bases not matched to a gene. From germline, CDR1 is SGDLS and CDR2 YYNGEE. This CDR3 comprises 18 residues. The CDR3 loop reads CASSVGTSGRAVDNEQFF. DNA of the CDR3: TGTGCCAGCAGCGTCGGGACTAGCGGGAGAGCGGTTGACAATGAGCAGTTCTTC.

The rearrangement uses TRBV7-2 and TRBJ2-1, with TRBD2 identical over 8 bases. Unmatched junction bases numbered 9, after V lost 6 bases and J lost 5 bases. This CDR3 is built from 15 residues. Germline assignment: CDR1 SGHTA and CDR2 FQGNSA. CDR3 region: CASSLIAGTNNEQFF. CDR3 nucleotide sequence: TGTGCCAGCAGTCTTATAGCGGGGACTAACAATGAGCAGTTCTTC.

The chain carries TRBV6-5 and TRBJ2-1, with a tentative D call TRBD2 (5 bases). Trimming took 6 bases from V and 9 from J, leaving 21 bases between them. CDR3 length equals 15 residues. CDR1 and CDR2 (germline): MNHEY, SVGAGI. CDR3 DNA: TGTGCCAGCAGGTCAGAAGGGCGGGCAAGTGGTGAGCAGTTCTTC. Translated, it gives CASRSEGRASGEQFF.

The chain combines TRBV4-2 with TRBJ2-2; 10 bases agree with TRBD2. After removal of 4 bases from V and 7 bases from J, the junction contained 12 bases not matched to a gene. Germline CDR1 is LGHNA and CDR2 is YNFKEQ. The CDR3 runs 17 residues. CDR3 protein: CASSRADLAGVGGELFF. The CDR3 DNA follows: TGTGCCAGCAGCCGGGCGGACCTAGCGGGAGTCGGCGGGGAGCTGTTTTTT.